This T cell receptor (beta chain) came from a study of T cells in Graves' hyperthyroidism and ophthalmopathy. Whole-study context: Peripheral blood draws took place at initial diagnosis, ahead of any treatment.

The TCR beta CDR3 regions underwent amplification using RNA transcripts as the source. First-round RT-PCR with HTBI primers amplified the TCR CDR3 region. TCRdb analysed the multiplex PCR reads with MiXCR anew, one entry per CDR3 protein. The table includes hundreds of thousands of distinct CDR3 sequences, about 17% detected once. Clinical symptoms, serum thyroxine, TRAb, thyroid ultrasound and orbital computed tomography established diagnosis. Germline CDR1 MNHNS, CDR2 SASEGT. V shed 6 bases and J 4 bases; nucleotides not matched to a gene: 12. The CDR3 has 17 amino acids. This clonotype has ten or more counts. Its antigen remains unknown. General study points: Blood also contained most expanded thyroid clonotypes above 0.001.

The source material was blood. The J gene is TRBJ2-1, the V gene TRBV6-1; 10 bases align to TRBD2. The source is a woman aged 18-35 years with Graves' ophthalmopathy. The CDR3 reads CASSPPGLAELYNEQFF. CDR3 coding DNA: TGTGCCAGCAGCCCCCCAGGACTAGCGGAGCTGTACAATGAGCAGTTCTTC.